The clone carrying this T cell receptor (beta chain) was detected a few times. Its antigen is not identified. This entry is derived from a study of identical twins. Findings and limits, study-wide: Within beta out-of-frame sequences, the excess sharing observed between twins was weaker. There were fewer insertions in abundant cord blood beta clonotypes, but memory repertoires showed no such pattern.

Germline CDR1 is LGHDT and CDR2 is YNNKEL (reference sequence). Germline trimming cut 6 bases from V and 3 bases from J; bases unmatched to any gene: 5. This CDR3 comprises 13 residues. TCRdb re-derived calls from the 5' RACE reads in MiXCR, one entry per CDR3 protein. The sample includes about 530,000 distinct CDR3 sequences, 20% to 25% seen only once; the top ten take approximately 0.49%. These sequences were also reported in another study, on yellow fever vaccine responses in identical twins.

The chain recombines TRBV3-1 with TRBJ2-7; 7 bases line up with TRBD1. The receptor comes from a young woman in good health. Sequences were obtained from CD4+ T cells sorted from blood. This CDR3 reads CASRDRLNYEQYF. For the CDR3, the DNA is TGTGCCAGCAGGGACAGGCTTAACTACGAGCAGTACTTC.